A single sample is the source of the 28 T cell receptor beta chains below, sequenced in a study of T cell responses to AZD1222 COVID-19 vaccine. Generated by immunoSEQ multiplex PCR, the TCRdb table keeps only in-frame clones and is missing some. The table has 190,000 or so clones, 88% seen once. Sample: peripheral blood, taken 28 days after the second AZD1222 dose. All receptors come from an adult who received the AZD1222 COVID-19 vaccine.

This clone was found a few times. The genes are TRBV27 and TRBJ1-1; D unresolved. In germline, CDR1 is MNHEY, CDR2 SMNVEV (reference sequence). The CDR3 contains 15 residues. The V and J ends lost 6 bases and 0 bases respectively, with 14 bases between them. The CDR3 spells CASSPVHTLNTEAFF. The CDR3 DNA is TGTGCCAGCAGCCCAGTCCATACTTTGAACACTGAAGCTTTCTTT.

This clone was seen a few times. The J gene is TRBJ1-6, the V gene TRBV19; D may be TRBD1 (5 bases). In germline, CDR1 is LNHDA, CDR2 SQIVND (reference sequence). V lost 3 bases and J lost 6, with 9 bases in between. This CDR3 region has 14 residues. CDR3 region: CASSMGDTNSPLHF. The CDR3 nucleotides read TGTGCCAGTAGTATGGGGGATACTAATTCACCCCTCCACTTT. Drawing the rest from reference TRBV19 and TRBJ1-6, the complete variable domain is DGGITQSPKYLFRKEGQNVTLSCEQNLNHDAMYWYRQDPGQGLRLIYYSQIVNDFQKGDIAEGYSVSREKKESFPLTVTSAQKNPTAFYLCASSMGDTNSPLHFGNGTRLTVT.

The chain uses TRBV5-1 and TRBJ2-7; D is unclear. Per the germline V gene, CDR1 is SGHRS and CDR2 is YFSETQ. V lost 0 bases and J lost 3, with 4 bases in between. The CDR3 totals 12 residues. The CDR3 loop reads CASSLDVYEQYF. The CDR3 DNA reads as TGCGCCAGCAGCTTGGACGTCTACGAGCAGTACTTC. The full variable domain, rest sourced from reference TRBV5-1 and TRBJ2-7, is KAGVTQTPRYLIKTRGQQVTLSCSPISGHRSVSWYQQTPGQGLQFLFEYFSETQRNKGNFPGRFSGRQFSNSRSEMNVSTLELGDSALYLCASSLDVYEQYFGPGTRLTVT.

The V gene is TRBV29-1, the J gene TRBJ2-1; no reliable D call. From germline, CDR1 is SQVTM and CDR2 ANQGSEA. CDR3 length: 13 residues. The V and J ends lost 2 bases and 0 bases respectively, with 5 bases between them. CDR3 region: CSVELVSYNEQFF. CDR3 in DNA: TGCAGCGTTGAATTGGTCTCCTACAATGAGCAGTTCTTC.

The genes are TRBV7-9 and TRBJ1-3; D is unresolved. V lost 1 base to trimming and J lost 3 bases, with 4 bases between them. The CDR3 is made up of 13 amino acids. Germline values: CDR1 SEHNR, CDR2 FQNEAQ (reference sequence). CDR3 protein: CASSLGVGNTIYF. The CDR3 DNA sequence: TGTGCCAGCAGCTTAGGGGTTGGAAACACCATATATTTT. The full variable domain, completed using reference TRBV7-9 and TRBJ1-3, is DTGVSQNPRHKITKRGQNVTFRCDPISEHNRLYWYRQTLGQGPEFLTYFQNEAQLEKSRLLSDRFSAERPKGSFSTLEIQRTEQGDSAMYLCASSLGVGNTIYFGEGSWLTVV.

This chain connects TRBV4-2 to TRBJ2-7; D might be TRBD2 (6 bases). Germline-derived CDR1 and CDR2 are LGHNA and YNFKEQ. This CDR3 is 15 amino acids long. Trimming shortened V by 2 bases and J by 2 bases, and 13 bases separated the two germline ends. For the CDR3, the DNA is TGTGCCAGCAGCCAACCCGGGAGTCCCCCCTACGAGCAGTACTTC. It codes for CASSQPGSPPYEQYF.

The chain is built from TRBV27 and TRBJ1-6; D not certain. Germline V CDR1 and CDR2: MNHEY, SMNVEV (reference sequence). The CDR3 covers 14 residues. The V gene lost 0 bases and the J gene lost 7 bases, with 7 bases spanning the gap. CDR3 sequence reads: CASSLSKGNSPLHF. CDR3 DNA sequence: TGTGCCAGCAGTTTATCGAAAGGGAATTCACCCCTCCACTTT.

The V call is TRBV27, the J call TRBJ2-7; 9 nucleotides align to TRBD1. CDR1 and CDR2 from the germline V gene are MNHEY and SMNVEV (reference sequence). The junction had 6 bases not matched to a gene; V was cut back by 2 bases and J by 4 bases. CDR3 length equals 15 residues. The CDR3 is CASSLQGQGWYEQYF. As DNA, the CDR3 is TGTGCCAGCAGTTTACAGGGACAGGGATGGTACGAGCAGTACTTC.

The V call is TRBV5-4, the J call TRBJ1-1; unclear D gene. V gave up 3 bases and J gave up 0 bases, with 6 bases separating them. This CDR3 is built from 13 residues. Germline CDR1 is SGHNT and CDR2 is YYREEE (reference sequence). The CDR3 loop is CASSSDMNTEAFF. CDR3 nucleotide sequence: TGTGCCAGCAGCTCAGACATGAACACTGAAGCTTTCTTT.

V gene TRBV20-1 combines with J gene TRBJ2-3; maybe TRBD1 (6 bases). Germline CDR1 and CDR2: DFQATT and SNEGSKA (reference sequence). The CDR3 covers 15 residues. Trimming left V 3 bases short and J 4 bases short, with 17 bases between. CDR3 coding DNA: TGCAGTGCTAGTTCCCAACAGGGTTTTCCAGATACGCAGTATTTT. Translated, it gives CSASSQQGFPDTQYF.

Comments on this clone: The junction departs from germline at one end; a sequencing error may be responsible. The chain is built from TRBV6-4 and TRBJ1-6; D remains ambiguous. Per germline, CDR1 MRHNA and CDR2 SNTAGT. The CDR3 spans 14 residues. CDR3 in amino acids: CASSAVQRDSPLHF. DNA for the CDR3: TGTGCCAGCAGTGCTGTACAGCGGGATTCGCCCCTCCACTTT.

The V gene is TRBV6-5, the J gene TRBJ2-7, with D maybe TRBD2 (6 bases). Per the germline V gene, CDR1 is MNHEY and CDR2 is SVGAGI. V was shortened by 0 bases and J by 4 bases, with 13 bases between the two germline ends. This CDR3 is built from 15 residues. CDR3 sequence reads: CASSYSIGSGYEQYF. In nucleotides, the CDR3 is TGTGCCAGCAGTTACTCGATCGGGAGTGGATACGAGCAGTACTTC.

This clone showed up just a few times. The V call is TRBV21-1, the J call TRBJ2-1. TRBV21-1 is noted as a pseudogene. CDR3 length: 15 amino acids. The CDR3 here is CASSKGGEGAGRRFF. The CDR3 DNA sequence: TGTGCCAGCAGCAAAGGAGGGGAAGGGGCGGGCCGACGGTTCTTC.

This chain joins TRBV28 and TRBJ1-6; TRBD1 might be the D (6 bases). The CDR3 covers 12 residues. The V gene lost 4 bases and the J gene lost 10 bases, with 8 bases spanning the gap. The V gene's germline CDR1 is MDHEN and CDR2 SYDVKM. The CDR3 loop reads CASSSGDSPLHF. The CDR3 nucleotides are TGTGCCAGCAGTTCAGGGGACTCACCCCTCCACTTT.

The chain links TRBV6-2 or TRBV6-3 to TRBJ2-3; D ambiguous. The CDR3 has 11 amino acids. Germline loops: CDR1 MNHEY, CDR2 SVGEGT. V shed 0 bases and J shed 5 bases, with 0 bases lying between them. CDR3 sequence (DNA): TGTGCCAGCAGTTACTCAGATACGCAGTATTTT. This encodes CASSYSDTQYF.

This rearrangement joins TRBV2 to TRBJ2-7; 7 bases fit TRBD1. The length of the CDR3 is 15 residues. J lost 2 bases, V lost 4 bases, and 8 bases had no gene match. Germline lookup yields CDR1 SNHLY and CDR2 FYNNEI. Here the CDR3 DNA reads TGTGCCAGCAGTGGAGGACAGGACCCGCCCTACGAGCAGTACTTC. Amino acids: CASSGGQDPPYEQYF. Filled out from reference TRBV2 and TRBJ2-7, the complete variable domain reads EPEVTQTPSHQVTQMGQEVILRCVPISNHLYFYWYRQILGQKVEFLVSFYNNEISEKSEIFDDQFSVERPDGSNFTLKIRSTKLEDSAMYFCASSGGQDPPYEQYFGPGTRLTVT.

The gene calls are TRBV9 and TRBJ2-1; TRBD1 matches 8 bases. The CDR3 spans 17 residues. Germline CDR1 SGDLS, CDR2 YYNGEE. The J segment lost 5 bases and the V segment lost 3 bases, leaving 13 bases of the junction unmatched. CDR3: CASSGRVRDRSHNEQFF. The CDR3 region has the DNA TGTGCCAGCAGCGGGAGGGTCCGGGACAGGAGCCACAATGAGCAGTTCTTC.

The V gene is TRBV2, the J gene TRBJ2-4, with D tentatively TRBD2 (5 bases). Germline V gene data show CDR1 as SNHLY and CDR2 as FYNNEI. The V end lost 8 bases, the J end lost 3 bases, and 17 bases lay between the germline ends. The CDR3 extends over 15 amino acids. CDR3 sequence (DNA): TGTGCCAGCCAAGAACAGTCCCGGGGCAAAAACATTCAGTACTTC. It codes for CASQEQSRGKNIQYF.

This sequence joins TRBV9 and TRBJ2-4, with TRBD2 matching over 10 bases. With V trimmed by 3 bases and J by 6 bases, 3 bases remained unmatched. The CDR3 spans 14 residues. Germline CDR1 and CDR2: SGDLS and YYNGEE. The DNA for the CDR3 is TGTGCCAGCAGCGCCGGGACTAGCGTAAACATTCAGTACTTC. Protein: CASSAGTSVNIQYF.

The chain recombines TRBV19 with TRBJ2-4; 8 bases map to TRBD1. The germline V gene encodes CDR1 LNHDA and CDR2 SQIVND (reference sequence). V lost 7 bases and J lost 4; bases outside the gene matches: 6. The CDR3 is 14 amino acids. The CDR3 coding sequence is TGTGCCAGTACCGACAGGGGATCGAAAAACATTCAGTACTTC. Its protein is CASTDRGSKNIQYF.

V is TRBV2 and J is TRBJ2-5; 7 nucleotides match TRBD2. The germline CDR1 and CDR2 sequences are SNHLY and FYNNEI. The CDR3 totals 16 residues. V lost 0 bases, J lost 1 base, and 5 bases stayed unmatched. The CDR3 here is CASSEALGGTQETQYF. For the CDR3, the DNA is TGTGCCAGCAGTGAAGCGCTGGGGGGGACCCAAGAGACCCAGTACTTC.

The J gene is TRBJ2-6, the V gene TRBV28; D not resolved. The CDR3 spans 17 residues. CDR1 and CDR2 from the germline V gene are MDHEN and SYDVKM. V gave up 3 bases and J gave up 0 bases, with 12 bases separating them. The CDR3 spells CASSFSLSRSGANVLTF. DNA for the CDR3: TGTGCCAGCAGTTTTTCCCTCTCCCGCTCTGGGGCCAACGTCCTGACTTTC.

This chain links TRBV9 with TRBJ1-1; 10 bases are a match to TRBD1. The V gene's germline CDR1 is SGDLS and CDR2 YYNGEE. CDR3 size: 14 residues. After removal of 0 bases from V and 6 bases from J, the junction contained 2 bases not matched to a gene. DNA for the CDR3: TGTGCCAGCAGCGTAGGGGACAGGGGCGCTGAAGCTTTCTTT. Translation gives CASSVGDRGAEAFF.

V usage is TRBV14 and J usage is TRBJ2-7; 9 bases fit TRBD2. In germline, CDR1 is SGHDN, CDR2 FVKESK. CDR3 length: 13 amino acids. Trimming took 1 base from V and 12 from J; bases not matched to a gene: 7. The DNA for the CDR3 is TGTGCCAGCAGCCAAGCCGCTAGCGGGACGGGGTACTTC. It codes for CASSQAASGTGYF. Full variable domain (remainder filled in from reference TRBV14 and TRBJ2-7): EAGVTQFPSHSVIEKGQTVTLRCDPISGHDNLYWYRRVMGKEIKFLLHFVKESKQDESGMPNNRFLAERTGGTYSTLKVQPAELEDSGVYFCASSQAASGTGYFGPGTRLTVT.

The chain links TRBV9 to TRBJ2-1; weak D call: TRBD2 (6 bases). Trimming cost V 0 bases and J 2 bases, with 9 bases left between them. Germline CDR1 and CDR2: SGDLS and YYNGEE. The CDR3 length is 15 residues. The CDR3 protein is CASSVDGGPYNEQFF. CDR3 DNA: TGTGCCAGCAGCGTAGACGGGGGACCCTACAATGAGCAGTTCTTC.

V and J are TRBV28 and TRBJ2-2; 7 bases are shared with TRBD2. Germline CDR1 is MDHEN and CDR2 is SYDVKM. The CDR3 contains 16 residues. With V trimmed by 6 bases and J by 4 bases, 11 bases remained unmatched. The CDR3 sequence: CASRAGRRGSTGELFF. The CDR3 region has the DNA TGTGCCAGCAGAGCCGGGAGGCGTGGAAGCACCGGGGAGCTGTTTTTT.

This chain joins TRBV19 and TRBJ2-4; 7 nucleotides align to TRBD2. The CDR3 covers 16 residues. V lost 1 base, J lost 3 bases, and 6 bases stayed unmatched. Germline V gene sequence: CDR1 LNHDA, CDR2 SQIVND (reference sequence). CDR3 nucleotide sequence: TGTGCCAGTAGTATAGTTACTAGCGAGGGCAAAAACATTCAGTACTTC. Translated: CASSIVTSEGKNIQYF.

The V and J genes are TRBV27 and TRBJ2-1; 9 bases are a match to TRBD1. With 5 bases clipped from V and 0 bases from J, the junction kept 5 bases outside the gene matches. There are 16 residues in the CDR3. Per the germline V gene, CDR1 is MNHEY and CDR2 is SMNVEV (reference sequence). The CDR3 bases are TGTGCCAGCAGTGTACAGGGGGCTAGCTCCTACAATGAGCAGTTCTTC. Protein sequence: CASSVQGASSYNEQFF.